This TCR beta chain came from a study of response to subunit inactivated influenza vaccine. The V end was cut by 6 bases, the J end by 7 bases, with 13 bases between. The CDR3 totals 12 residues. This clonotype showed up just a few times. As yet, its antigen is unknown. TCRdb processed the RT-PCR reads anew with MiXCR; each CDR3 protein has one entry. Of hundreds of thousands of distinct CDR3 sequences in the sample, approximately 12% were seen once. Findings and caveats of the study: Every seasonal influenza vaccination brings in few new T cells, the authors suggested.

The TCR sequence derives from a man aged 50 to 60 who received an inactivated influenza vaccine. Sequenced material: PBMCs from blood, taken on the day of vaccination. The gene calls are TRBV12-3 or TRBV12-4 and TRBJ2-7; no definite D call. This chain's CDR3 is CASRVLLGEQYF. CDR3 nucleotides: TGTGCCAGCAGGGTCTTACTTGGGGAGCAGTACTTC.